This TCR beta chain was captured by sequencing in a study of blood T cell repertoires in COVID-19 (dated by TCRdb to 2020 to 2021). In the study overall: Samples from collaborators originated in the United States, Italy and Spain and spanned both the acute and convalescent phases of COVID-19. The material from the prospective study consisted of cDNA or gDNA derived from T cells, B-cell-depleted T cells, or PBMCs. Deeply sampled blood TCRbeta repertoires from subjects exposed to, actively infected with, or recovered from COVID-19 were included in the dataset. The repertoires were released in a freely available public database meant as a resource for research on the immune response to SARS-CoV-2. The samples were drawn from two sources: the first 160 participants of the ongoing ImmuneRACE study, and 1,254 subjects contributed by 6 global collaborators. A de-identified subject ID, COVID-19 status, age in years and sex were almost always included in the sample metadata. Where HLA class I and class II types were available, the types were taken from metadata supplied by the sample provider, not from assay-based typing.

Worth noting for this clone: Its antigen is currently not known. Per-nucleotide qualities are absent, and no much larger clonotype sits a single base away.

Overall study results and their limits: Clinical and demographic metadata were provided uncurated, with the amount varying by source and participant.

The CDR3 covers 16 residues, taking in both the cysteine and the phenylalanine. Left in the record is the CDR3 DNA by itself, 48 bases read in frame from the first base. The germline V and J ends show losses of 4 bases and 6 bases respectively, and no gene match explains 8 bases of the junction. CDR1 and CDR2 are drawn from the germline V gene (reference sequence): MNHEY, SMNVEV. Another Seattle source contributed samples from volunteer blood donors who had recovered from COVID-19. Each collaborating institution followed its own protocols to collect whole blood in K2EDTA tubes. Collaborator samples were shipped for TCRbeta analysis as frozen whole blood, isolated PBMCs, or DNA extracted from either sample type. The immunoSEQ Assay, a bias-controlled multiplex PCR, was used to amplify TCRbeta CDR3 regions from genomic DNA. In the source study's methods: Within the assay, amplification of reference gene primers was used to estimate how many nucleated cells each sample contained. To quantify the absolute abundance of each unique TCRbeta CDR3 rearrangement, sequence reads were collapsed and filtered. For each sample, productive Simpson clonality was calculated by taking the square root of Simpson's diversity index across productive rearrangements. TCRdb retrieved this table from immuneACCESS and kept in-frame rearrangements only. Not all clones are present; in checked studies, unresolved V genes account for under half, and no reason is known for the remainder. The DNA was the basis for D and trimming; V, J and clone size are from that table. The sample profile shows 200,000 to 250,000 clones; around 86% of them were found once. Less than 7.5% of the sample comes from the top ten.

The source is a man in his 60s who had recovered from COVID-19. This receptor chain uses TRBV27 and TRBJ1-6, and TRBD1 matches 8 of the central bases. The specimen sequenced was peripheral blood. The sequenced DNA: TGTGCCAGCAGTTCCCTCCGGACAGGGCGTAATTCACCCCTCCACTTT. It is translated as CASSSLRTGRNSPLHF.